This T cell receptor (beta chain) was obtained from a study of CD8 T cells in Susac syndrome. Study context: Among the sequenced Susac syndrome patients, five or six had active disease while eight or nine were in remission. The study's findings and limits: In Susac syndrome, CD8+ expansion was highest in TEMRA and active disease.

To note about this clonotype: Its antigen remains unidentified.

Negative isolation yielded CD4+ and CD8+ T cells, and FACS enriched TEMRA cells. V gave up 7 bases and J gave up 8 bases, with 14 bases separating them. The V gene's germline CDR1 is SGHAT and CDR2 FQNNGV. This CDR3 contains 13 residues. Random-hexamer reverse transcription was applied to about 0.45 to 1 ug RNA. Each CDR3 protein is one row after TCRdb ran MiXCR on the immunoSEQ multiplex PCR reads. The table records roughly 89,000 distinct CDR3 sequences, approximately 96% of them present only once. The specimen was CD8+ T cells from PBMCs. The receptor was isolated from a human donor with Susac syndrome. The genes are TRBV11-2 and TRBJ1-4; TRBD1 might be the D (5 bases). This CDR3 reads CASKGGEREKLFF. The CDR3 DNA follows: TGTGCCAGCAAGGGAGGGGAACGGGAAAAACTGTTTTTT.